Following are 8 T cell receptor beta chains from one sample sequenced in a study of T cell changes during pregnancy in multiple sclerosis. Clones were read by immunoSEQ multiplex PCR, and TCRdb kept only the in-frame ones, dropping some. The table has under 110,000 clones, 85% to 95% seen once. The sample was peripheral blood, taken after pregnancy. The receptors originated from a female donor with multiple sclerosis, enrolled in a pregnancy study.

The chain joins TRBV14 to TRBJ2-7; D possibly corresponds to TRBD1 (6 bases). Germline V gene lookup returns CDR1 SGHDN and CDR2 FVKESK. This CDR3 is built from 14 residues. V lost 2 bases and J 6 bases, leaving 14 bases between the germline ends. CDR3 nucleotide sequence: TGTGCCAGCAGCCAAATAGGGGGAGAGGGCGAGCAGTACTTC. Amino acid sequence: CASSQIGGEGEQYF.

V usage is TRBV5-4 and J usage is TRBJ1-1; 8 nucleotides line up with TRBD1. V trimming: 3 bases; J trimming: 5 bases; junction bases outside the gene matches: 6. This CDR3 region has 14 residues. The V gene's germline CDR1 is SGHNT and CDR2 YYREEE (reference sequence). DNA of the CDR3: TGTGCCAGCAGCTCGGGACAGGTGGGGACTGAAGCTTTCTTT. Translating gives CASSSGQVGTEAFF.

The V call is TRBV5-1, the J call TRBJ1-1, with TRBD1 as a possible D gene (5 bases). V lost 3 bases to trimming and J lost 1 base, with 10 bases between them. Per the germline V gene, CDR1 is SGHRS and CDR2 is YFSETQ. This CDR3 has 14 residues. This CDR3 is CASSSAGGNTEAFF. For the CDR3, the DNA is TGCGCCAGCAGCTCGGCGGGGGGGAACACTGAAGCTTTCTTT. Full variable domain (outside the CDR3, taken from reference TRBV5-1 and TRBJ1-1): KAGVTQTPRYLIKTRGQQVTLSCSPISGHRSVSWYQQTPGQGLQFLFEYFSETQRNKGNFPGRFSGRQFSNSRSEMNVSTLELGDSALYLCASSSAGGNTEAFFGQGTRLTVV.

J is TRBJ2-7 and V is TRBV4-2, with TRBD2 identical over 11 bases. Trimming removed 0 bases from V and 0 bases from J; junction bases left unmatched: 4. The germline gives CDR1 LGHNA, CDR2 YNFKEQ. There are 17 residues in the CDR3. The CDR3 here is CASSQEGSGGASYEQYF. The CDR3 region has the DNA TGTGCCAGCAGCCAAGAAGGTAGCGGGGGGGCCTCCTACGAGCAGTACTTC.

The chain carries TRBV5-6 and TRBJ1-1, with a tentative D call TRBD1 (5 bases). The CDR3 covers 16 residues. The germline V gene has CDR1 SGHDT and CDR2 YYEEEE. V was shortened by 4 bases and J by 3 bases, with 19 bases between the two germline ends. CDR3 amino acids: CASSPQPRAWDTEAFF. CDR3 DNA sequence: TGTGCCAGCAGCCCGCAACCCAGGGCGTGGGACACTGAAGCTTTCTTT.

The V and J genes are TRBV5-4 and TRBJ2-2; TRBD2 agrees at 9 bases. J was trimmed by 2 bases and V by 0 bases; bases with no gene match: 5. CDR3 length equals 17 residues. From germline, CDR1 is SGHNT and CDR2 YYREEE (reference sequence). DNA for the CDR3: TGTGCCAGCAGCTTGGAGGTAGCGGGAGCCAACACCGGGGAGCTGTTTTTT. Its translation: CASSLEVAGANTGELFF.

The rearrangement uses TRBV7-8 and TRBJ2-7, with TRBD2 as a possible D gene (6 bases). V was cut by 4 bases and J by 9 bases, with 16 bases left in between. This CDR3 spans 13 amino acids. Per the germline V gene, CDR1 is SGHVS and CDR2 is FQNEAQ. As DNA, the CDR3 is TGTGCCAGCAGCTCAGGGACTGGTGGTAGGCAGTACTTC. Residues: CASSSGTGGRQYF.

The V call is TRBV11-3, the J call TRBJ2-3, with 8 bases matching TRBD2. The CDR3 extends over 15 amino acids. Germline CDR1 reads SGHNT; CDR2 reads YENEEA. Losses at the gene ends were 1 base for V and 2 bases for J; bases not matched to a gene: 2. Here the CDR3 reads CASSLAGGNTDTQYF. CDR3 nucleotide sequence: TGTGCCAGCAGCTTAGCGGGAGGGAACACAGATACGCAGTATTTT.